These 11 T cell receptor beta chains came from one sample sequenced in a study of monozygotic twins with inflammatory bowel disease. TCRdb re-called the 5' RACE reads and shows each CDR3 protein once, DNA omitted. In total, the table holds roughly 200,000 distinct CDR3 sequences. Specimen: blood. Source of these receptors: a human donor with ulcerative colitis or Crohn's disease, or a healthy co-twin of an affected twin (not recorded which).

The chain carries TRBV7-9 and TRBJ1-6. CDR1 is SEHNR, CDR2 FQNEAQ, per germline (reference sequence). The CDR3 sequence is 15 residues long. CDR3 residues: CASSSGSSYNSPLHF.

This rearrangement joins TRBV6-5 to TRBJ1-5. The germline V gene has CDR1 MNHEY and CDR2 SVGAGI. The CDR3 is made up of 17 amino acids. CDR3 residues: CASSYSGLRKGSQPQHF.

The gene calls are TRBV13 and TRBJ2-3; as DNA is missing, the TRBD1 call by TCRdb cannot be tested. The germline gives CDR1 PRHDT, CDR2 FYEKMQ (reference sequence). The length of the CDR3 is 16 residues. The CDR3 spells CASSSATGRAGDTQYF.

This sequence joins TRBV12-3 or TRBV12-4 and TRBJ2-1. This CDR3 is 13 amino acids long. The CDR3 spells CASSFWGGDEQFF.

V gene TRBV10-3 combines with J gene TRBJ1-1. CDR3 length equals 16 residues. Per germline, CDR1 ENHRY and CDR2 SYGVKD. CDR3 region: CAISESPNRMNTEAFF.

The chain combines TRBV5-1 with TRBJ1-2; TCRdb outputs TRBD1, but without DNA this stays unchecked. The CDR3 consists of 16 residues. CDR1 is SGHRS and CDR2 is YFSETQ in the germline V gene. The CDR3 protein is CASSLGENRWDYGYTF.

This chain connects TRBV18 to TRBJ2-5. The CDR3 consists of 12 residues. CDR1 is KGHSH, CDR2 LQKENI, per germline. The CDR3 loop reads CASSTGMETQYF.

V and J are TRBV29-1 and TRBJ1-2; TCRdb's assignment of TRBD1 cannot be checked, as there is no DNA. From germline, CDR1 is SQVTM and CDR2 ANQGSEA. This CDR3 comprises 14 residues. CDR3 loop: CSGSDTDLNYGYTF.

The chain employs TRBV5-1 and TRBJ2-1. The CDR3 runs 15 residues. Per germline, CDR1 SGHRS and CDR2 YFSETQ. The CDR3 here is CASSPSYPERGEQFF.

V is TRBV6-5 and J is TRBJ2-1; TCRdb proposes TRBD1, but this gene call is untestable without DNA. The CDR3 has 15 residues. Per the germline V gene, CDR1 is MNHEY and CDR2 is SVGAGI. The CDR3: CASSYRRGRGNEQFF.

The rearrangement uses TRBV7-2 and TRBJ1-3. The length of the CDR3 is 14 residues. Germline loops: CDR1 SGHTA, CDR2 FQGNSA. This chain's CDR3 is CASAGGASGNTIYF. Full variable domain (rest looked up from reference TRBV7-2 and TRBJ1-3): GAGVSQSPSNKVTEKGKDVELRCDPISGHTALYWYRQSLGQGLEFLIYFQGNSAPDKSGLPSDRFSAERTGGSVSTLTIQRTQQEDSAVYLCASAGGASGNTIYFGEGSWLTVV.